Below, one T cell receptor beta chain is given with its context. Its cognate antigen is unknown. This sample stems from a study of cytotoxic CD8 clonotypes in ibrutinib-treated CLL. Study-wide context: Partial responses numbered around 24 and complete responses 2; after a median about six years, approximately 14 stayed remitted and about twelve progressed.

The table came from immunoSEQ multiplex PCR; TCRdb's copy has only in-frame clones and leaves some out. The sample has some 300,000 clones, just under 80% seen once. General study points: Clonality rose at ibrutinib response, held steady in sustained remission, and fell toward baseline at progression. Few clonotypes were public, and these shrank or held steady under treatment.

The sequence was collected from a human donor with chronic lymphocytic leukemia. The source was PBMCs, collected before ibrutinib treatment.

The CDR3 protein is CSVVLAGAETQYF. The CDR3 DNA is TGCAGCGTTGTCCTAGCGGGAGCCGAGACCCAGTACTTC. The J gene is TRBJ2-5, the V gene TRBV29-1; 10 nucleotides match TRBD2. The CDR3 is made up of 13 amino acids. CDR1 is SQVTM and CDR2 is ANQGSEA in the germline V gene. With 4 bases clipped from V and 5 bases from J, the junction kept 4 bases outside the gene matches. Drawing the rest from reference TRBV29-1 and TRBJ2-5, the complete variable domain is SAVISQKPSRDICQRGTSLTIQCQVDSQVTMMFWYRQQPGQSLTLIATANQGSEATYESGFVIDKFPISRPNLTFSTLTVSNMSPEDSSIYLCSVVLAGAETQYFGPGTRLLVL.